What follows is one T cell receptor beta chain and its context. V was pared by 2 bases and J by 0 bases, with 14 bases between. The V gene's germline CDR1 is GTSNPN and CDR2 SVGIG (reference sequence). This CDR3 comprises 16 residues. The sample is drawn from a study of shared T cell receptors in the human thymus. Repertoires were generated with immunoSEQ multiplex PCR, while TCRdb's copy carries only in-frame clones and drops some. The sample has roughly 550,000 clones, roughly 74% seen once. This sample also belongs to another study, concerning human thymus T cells. That source notes: Donors were healthy Finnish infants having corrective surgery for congenital heart defects. Unrelated individuals reportedly shared highly overlapping thymic TCR repertoires.

The V gene is TRBV30, the J gene TRBJ1-3; D not certain. The clonotype originates from a boy under two years old with a congenital heart defect. The sample comprised thymocytes. CDR3: CAWSLRGHLSGNTIYF. As DNA, the CDR3 is TGTGCCTGGAGTTTACGCGGCCACCTCTCTGGAAACACCATATATTTT.